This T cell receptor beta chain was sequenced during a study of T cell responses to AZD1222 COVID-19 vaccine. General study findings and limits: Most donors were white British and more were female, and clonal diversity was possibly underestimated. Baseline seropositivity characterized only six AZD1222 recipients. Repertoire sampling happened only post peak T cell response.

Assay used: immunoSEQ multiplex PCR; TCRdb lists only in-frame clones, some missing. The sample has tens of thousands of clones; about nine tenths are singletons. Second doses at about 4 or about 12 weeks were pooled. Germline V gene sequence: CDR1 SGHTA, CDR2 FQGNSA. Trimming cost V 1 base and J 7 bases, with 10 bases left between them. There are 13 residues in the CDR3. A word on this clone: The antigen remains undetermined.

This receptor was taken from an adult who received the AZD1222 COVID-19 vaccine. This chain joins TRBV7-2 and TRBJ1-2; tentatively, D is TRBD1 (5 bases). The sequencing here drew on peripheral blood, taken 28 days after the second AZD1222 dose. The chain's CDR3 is CASSLGAGSGYTF. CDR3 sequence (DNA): TGTGCCAGCAGCTTAGGCGCAGGGAGTGGCTACACCTTC. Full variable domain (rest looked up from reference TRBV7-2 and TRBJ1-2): GAGVSQSPSNKVTEKGKDVELRCDPISGHTALYWYRQSLGQGLEFLIYFQGNSAPDKSGLPSDRFSAERTGGSVSTLTIQRTQQEDSAVYLCASSLGAGSGYTFGSGTRLTVV.